These T cell receptor beta chains were read from a single sample in a study of beta chain features in type 1 diabetes. Here immunoSEQ multiplex PCR was the method, and the copy in TCRdb shows in-frame clones only, minus some. The table lists 250,000 to 350,000 clones, 8% to 13% of them singletons. The material sequenced was naive CD4+ T cells from blood. The receptor set was obtained from a woman in her twenties or thirties in good health. Both conserved end residues are part of each CDR3. A D gene is named only where the DNA matches it firmly. Clone size is not always given. Where it is, it says once, few, many or a class for expanded clones.

len,v_gene,d_gene,j_gene,abundance,CDR3aa,CDR3nt
14,TRBV5-6,TRBD1,TRBJ2-5,few,CASRKTGGGETQYF,TGTGCCAGCAGGAAAACAGGGGGCGGAGAGACCCAGTACTTC
17,TRBV7-3,TRBD2,TRBJ2-1,.,CASSLVPSGKLFNEQFF,TGTGCCAGCAGCTTAGTGCCTAGCGGGAAATTGTTCAATGAGCAGTTCTTC
16,TRBV18,TRBD1,TRBJ2-2,few,CASSPSGQGFTGELFF,TGTGCCAGCTCACCTTCGGGACAGGGCTTCACCGGGGAGCTGTTTTTT
15,TRBV7-9,TRBD1,TRBJ2-7,few,CASRSSGTGAYEQYF,TGTGCCAGCAGATCATCCGGGACAGGAGCCTACGAGCAGTACTTC
17,TRBV2,.,TRBJ2-6,few,CASTRLRASSGANVLTF,TGTGCCAGCACCAGGTTGAGGGCGTCAAGTGGGGCCAACGTCCTGACTTTC
16,TRBV4-3,.,TRBJ2-1,few,CASSPDRGSSYNEQFF,TGCGCCAGCAGTCCAGATAGGGGAAGTTCCTACAATGAGCAGTTCTTC
16,TRBV30,TRBD2,TRBJ2-1,few,CAWSVQNLLSGRSQFF,TGTGCCTGGAGTGTACAAAATCTCCTTAGCGGGAGATCACAGTTCTTC
16,TRBV7-2,TRBD2,TRBJ2-5,.,CASSAGLAGVGETQYF,TGTGCCAGCAGCGCCGGACTAGCGGGAGTGGGAGAGACCCAGTACTTC
13,TRBV5-4,.,TRBJ2-1,.,CASSRTGDNEQFF,TGTGCCAGCAGCAGGACTGGTGACAATGAGCAGTTCTTC
13,TRBV30,.,TRBJ2-7,few,CAWSGQVGYEQYF,TGTGCCTGGAGTGGACAGGTCGGGTACGAGCAGTACTTC